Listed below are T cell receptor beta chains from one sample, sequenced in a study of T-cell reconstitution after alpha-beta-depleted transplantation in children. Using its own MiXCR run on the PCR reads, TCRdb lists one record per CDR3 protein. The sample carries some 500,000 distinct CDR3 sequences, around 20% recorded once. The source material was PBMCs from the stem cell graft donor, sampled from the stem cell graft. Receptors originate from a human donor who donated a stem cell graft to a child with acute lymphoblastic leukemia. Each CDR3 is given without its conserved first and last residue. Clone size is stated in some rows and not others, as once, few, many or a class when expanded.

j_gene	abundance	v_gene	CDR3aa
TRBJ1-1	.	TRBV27	ASTPRTGVYRTEAF
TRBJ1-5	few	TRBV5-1	ASSLGESSNQPQH
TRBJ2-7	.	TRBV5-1	ASTLAGGSYEQY
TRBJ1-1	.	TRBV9	ASSAVGQGFYTEAF
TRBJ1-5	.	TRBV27	TSSFIDPLNRGNQPQH
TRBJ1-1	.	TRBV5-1	ASSLVPLDMNTEAF
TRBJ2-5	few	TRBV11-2	ASSQTGSGETQY
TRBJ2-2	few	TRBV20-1	SASGRDTGELF
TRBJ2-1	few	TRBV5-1	ASSSSGLWDEQF
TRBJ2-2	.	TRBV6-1	ASRTQNTGELF
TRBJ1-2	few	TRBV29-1	SVDSFRNGYT
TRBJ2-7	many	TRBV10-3	AISESIAGYEQY
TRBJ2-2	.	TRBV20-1	SARDWTTGALF
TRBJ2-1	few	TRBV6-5	ASSYPEDSNEQF
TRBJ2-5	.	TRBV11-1	ASSDMRWGVAGGHAETQY
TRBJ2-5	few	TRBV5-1	ASSPGQGSSETQY
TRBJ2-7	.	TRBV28	ATGGGAYEQY
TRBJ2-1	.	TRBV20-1	SALPGFHEQF
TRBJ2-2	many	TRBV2	ASSEYGTPRNGGELF
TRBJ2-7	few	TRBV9	ASSSPSGTETYEQY
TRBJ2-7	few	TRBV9	ASSRTIYPVYEQY
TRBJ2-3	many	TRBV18	ASSPLADTQY
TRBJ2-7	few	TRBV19	ASSGMPPGYEQY
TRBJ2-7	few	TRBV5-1	ASSLSQGALHEQY